The 2 T cell receptor beta chains listed next were all sequenced from one sample in a study of T cell responses to AZD1222 COVID-19 vaccine (dated by TCRdb to the early 2020s). The sample's time point, from its label and the paper: baseline before first vaccination. To prepare the library, the immunoSEQ multiplex PCR assay was applied. TCRdb obtained this table from immuneACCESS and retained in-frame rearrangements with V and J assigned. These tables miss some clones; where compared with another copy, unresolved V genes account for less than half of the shortfall, and the remainder is unexplained. The table for this sample lists some 130,000 clones; around 90% of them were counted only once. 3.1% of the sample goes to the ten largest clones. The sample consisted of peripheral blood, taken on day 0 of AZD1222 vaccination. These TCRs come from an adult in good health.

V usage is TRBV9 and J usage is TRBJ1-4; D not resolved. V lost 3 bases, J lost 7 bases, and 13 bases lay in between. The CDR3 spans 14 residues. CDR1 is SGDLS and CDR2 is YYNGEE in the germline V gene. The CDR3: CASSADGAAEKLFF. The DNA for the CDR3 is TGTGCCAGCAGCGCCGATGGAGCTGCTGAAAAACTGTTTTTT.

This rearrangement joins TRBV2 to TRBJ2-7; D gene unclear. The length of the CDR3 is 11 residues. Deletions cut 6 bases from V and 1 base from J, with 4 bases between. Germline V gene sequence: CDR1 SNHLY, CDR2 FYNNEI. CDR3 nucleotide sequence: TGTGCCAGCAGACTGTCCTACGAGCAGTACTTC. As protein: CASRLSYEQYF.